These T cell receptor beta chains were read from a single sample in a study of T cell changes during pregnancy in multiple sclerosis. Sequencing used immunoSEQ multiplex PCR; TCRdb keeps in-frame clones, though not all of them. The sample yields around 75,000 clones, 90% to 95% seen once. The sample consisted of CD4+ T cells from peripheral blood mononuclear cells, taken in the third trimester of pregnancy. All receptors derive from a female donor in good health, enrolled as a control in a pregnancy study. CDR3s include the opening cysteine and the closing phenylalanine or tryptophan.

v_gene	CDR3aa
TRBV30	CAWSPPGEGRDLFF
TRBV19	CASSMVRGYEQYF
TRBV2	CASLSGVDNSPLHF
TRBV19	CASRPEGGGISPLHF
TRBV10-2	CASRKGAGDYEQYF
TRBV7-8	CASSSRDRGFYEQYF
TRBV29-1	CSVAGDGETQYF
TRBV2	CASSMQRGGSDTQYF
TRBV30	CAWTGDREGEQYF
TRBV10-3	CAISDSGGNQPQHF
TRBV5-4	CASSSTLKRGINNEQFF
TRBV29-1	CSVGDSGQGGTEAFF
TRBV15	CATSRALSGGVPDTQYF
TRBV2	CASSTLGQDFREQFF
TRBV7-9	CASIGRTGPTYEQYF
TRBV9	CASRLQNRNYEQYF
TRBV5-4	CASSPLPPGQDHYGYTF
TRBV4-3	CASSQDFSGNGYTF
TRBV5-1	CASSPGQGYNGYTF
TRBV27	CASSSSGTGWSPNEKLFF
TRBV30	CAWTTGSGQPQHF
TRBV7-2	CASSPQGETQYF
TRBV19	CASTSIGAVEDNEQFF
TRBV21-1	CASSSRGNEKLFF
TRBV6-6	CASSWDRGDTDTQYF
TRBV4-2	CASSQEYGGPSYNEQFF
TRBV4-3	CASSQGGTSGMGELFF
TRBV9	CASSVDPGQGGSPLHF
TRBV2	CASSDRGKSYGYTF
TRBV5-1	CASSLGQSNQPQHF
TRBV11-3	CASSHMTRVETQYF
TRBV7-3	CASSFSGVYTEAFF